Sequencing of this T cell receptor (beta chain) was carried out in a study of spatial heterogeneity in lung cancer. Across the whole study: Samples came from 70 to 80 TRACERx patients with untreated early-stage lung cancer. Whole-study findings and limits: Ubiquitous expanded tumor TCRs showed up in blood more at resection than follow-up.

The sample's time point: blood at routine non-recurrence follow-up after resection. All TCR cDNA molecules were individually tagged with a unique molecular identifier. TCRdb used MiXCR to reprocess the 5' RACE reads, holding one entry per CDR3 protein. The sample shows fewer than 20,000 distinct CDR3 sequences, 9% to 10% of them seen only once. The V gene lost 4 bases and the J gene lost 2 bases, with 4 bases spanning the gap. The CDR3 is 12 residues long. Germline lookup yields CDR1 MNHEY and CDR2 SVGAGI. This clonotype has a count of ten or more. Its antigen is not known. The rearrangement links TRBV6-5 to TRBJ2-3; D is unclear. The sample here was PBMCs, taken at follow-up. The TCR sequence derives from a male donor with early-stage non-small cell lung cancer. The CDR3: CASSSTTDTQYF. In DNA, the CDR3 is TGTGCCAGCAGTTCCACCACAGATACGCAGTATTTT.